This T cell receptor (beta chain) was captured in a study of blood T cell repertoires in COVID-19. This CDR3 is 13 amino acids long. The germline gives CDR1 SNHLY, CDR2 FYNNEI. Trimming cost V 7 bases and J 8 bases; bases outside gene matches: 4. Libraries were prepared by immunoSEQ multiplex PCR; TCRdb keeps only in-frame clonotypes and omits some of them. The repertoire holds more than 60,000 clones, with approximately 88% as singletons. The specimen was peripheral blood. The sequence was obtained from a woman aged 60 to 75 with COVID-19, enrolled during active disease. The chain links TRBV2 to TRBJ1-6; 8 bases map to TRBD1. Here the CDR3 DNA reads TGTGCCAGCAAGCAGGGACAGGATTCACCCCTCCACTTT. Translating gives CASKQGQDSPLHF.